This TCR beta chain appears in the sequencing data of a study of OX40 agonist ivuxolimab in advanced cancers. Looking at the study overall: Ivuxolimab, which is an agonistic anti-OX40 (CD134) antibody, was administered to the patients. Prior checkpoint blockade (anti-PD-1, anti-PD-L1 or anti-CTLA-4) was permitted; approximately 41% had it. In three patients, partial responses were observed, one with hepatocellular carcinoma and two with cutaneous melanoma.

At cycle 4 day 1, cycle 7 day 1, and baseline, blood was sampled. The CDR3 is 16 amino acids. V lost 1 base to trimming and J lost 4 bases; unmatched junction nucleotides: 4. The germline V gene encodes CDR1 KGHSH and CDR2 LQKENI. The method was immunoSEQ multiplex PCR; TCRdb's version includes in-frame clones alone and lacks a portion of them. The sample carries 73,000 or so clones, around 80% recorded once. The specimen comprised CD4+ or CD8+ T cells sorted from blood, sampled in a trial of the OX40 agonist ivuxolimab. V is TRBV18 and J is TRBJ1-5; 10 positions agree with TRBD1. The origin of this receptor is an adult with an advanced solid tumor such as melanoma, head and neck, liver or kidney cancer. The CDR3 loop is CASSPQGQGINQPQHF. The DNA of the CDR3 is TGTGCCAGCTCACCACAGGGACAGGGGATTAATCAGCCCCAGCATTTT.